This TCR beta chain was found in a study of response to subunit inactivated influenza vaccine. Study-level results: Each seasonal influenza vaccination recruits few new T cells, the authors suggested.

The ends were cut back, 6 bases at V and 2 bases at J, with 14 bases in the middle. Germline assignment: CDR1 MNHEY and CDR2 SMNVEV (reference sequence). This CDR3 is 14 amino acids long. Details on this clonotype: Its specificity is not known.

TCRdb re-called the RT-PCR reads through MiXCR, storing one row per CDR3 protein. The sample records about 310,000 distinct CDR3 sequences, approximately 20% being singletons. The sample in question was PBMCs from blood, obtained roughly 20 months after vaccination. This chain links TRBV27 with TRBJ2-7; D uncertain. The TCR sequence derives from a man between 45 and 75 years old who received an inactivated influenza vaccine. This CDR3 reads CASSKSNLAYEQYF. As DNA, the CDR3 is TGTGCCAGCAGCAAATCAAACCTGGCCTACGAGCAGTACTTC.